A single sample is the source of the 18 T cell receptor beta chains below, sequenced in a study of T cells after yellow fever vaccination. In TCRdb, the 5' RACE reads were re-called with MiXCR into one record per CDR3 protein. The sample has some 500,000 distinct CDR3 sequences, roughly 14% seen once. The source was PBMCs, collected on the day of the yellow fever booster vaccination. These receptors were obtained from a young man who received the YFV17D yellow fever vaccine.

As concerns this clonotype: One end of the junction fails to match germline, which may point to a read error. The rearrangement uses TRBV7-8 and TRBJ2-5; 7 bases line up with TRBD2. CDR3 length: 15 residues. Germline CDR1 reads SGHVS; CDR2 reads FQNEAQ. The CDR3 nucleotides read TGTGCCAGCAGCCGACCTAGCGGTCGCCAAGAGACCCCGTACTTC. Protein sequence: CASSRPSGRQETPYF.

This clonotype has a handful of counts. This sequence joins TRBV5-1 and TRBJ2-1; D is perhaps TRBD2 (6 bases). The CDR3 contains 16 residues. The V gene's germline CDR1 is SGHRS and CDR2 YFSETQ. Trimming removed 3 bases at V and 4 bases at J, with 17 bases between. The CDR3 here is CASSSTRAGIYNEQFF. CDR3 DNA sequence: TGCGCCAGCAGCTCAACCAGAGCGGGTATTTACAATGAGCAGTTCTTC.

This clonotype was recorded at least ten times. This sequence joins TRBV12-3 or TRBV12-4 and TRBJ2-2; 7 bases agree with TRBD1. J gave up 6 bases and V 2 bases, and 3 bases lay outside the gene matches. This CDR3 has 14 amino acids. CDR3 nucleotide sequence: TGTGCCAGCAGTTTACAGGGGGTCGCCGGGGAGCTGTTTTTT. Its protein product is CASSLQGVAGELFF.

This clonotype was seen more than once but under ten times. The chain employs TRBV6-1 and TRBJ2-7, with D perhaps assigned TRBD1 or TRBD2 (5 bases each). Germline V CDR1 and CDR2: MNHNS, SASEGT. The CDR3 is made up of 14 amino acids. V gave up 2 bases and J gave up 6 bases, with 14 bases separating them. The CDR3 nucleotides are TGTGCCAGCAGTGAAAGGGACCTGGATATCGAGCAGTACTTC. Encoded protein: CASSERDLDIEQYF.

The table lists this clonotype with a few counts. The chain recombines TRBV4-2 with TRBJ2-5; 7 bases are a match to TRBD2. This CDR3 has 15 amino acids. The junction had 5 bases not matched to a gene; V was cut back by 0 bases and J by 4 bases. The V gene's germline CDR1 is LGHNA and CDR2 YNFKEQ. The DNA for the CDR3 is TGTGCCAGCAGCCAAGAGCGGGAGAGCGCAGAGACCCAGTACTTC. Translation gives CASSQERESAETQYF.

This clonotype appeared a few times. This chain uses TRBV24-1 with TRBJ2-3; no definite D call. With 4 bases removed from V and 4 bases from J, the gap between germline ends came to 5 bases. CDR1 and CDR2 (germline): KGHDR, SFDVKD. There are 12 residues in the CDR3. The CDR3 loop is CATSEGPDTQYF. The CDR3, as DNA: TGTGCCACCAGTGAAGGACCAGATACGCAGTATTTT.

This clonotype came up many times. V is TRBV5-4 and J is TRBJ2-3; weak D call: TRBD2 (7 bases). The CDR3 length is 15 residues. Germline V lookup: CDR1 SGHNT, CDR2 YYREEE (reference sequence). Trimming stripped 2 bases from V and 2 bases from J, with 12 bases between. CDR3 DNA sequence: TGTGCCAGCAGCTTCGGGCGGGGGCTCACAGATACGCAGTATTTT. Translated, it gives CASSFGRGLTDTQYF.

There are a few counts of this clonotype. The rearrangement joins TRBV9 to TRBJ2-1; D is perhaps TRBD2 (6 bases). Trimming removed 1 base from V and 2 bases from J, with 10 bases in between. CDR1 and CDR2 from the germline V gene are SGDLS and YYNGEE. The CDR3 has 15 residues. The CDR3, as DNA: TGTGCCAGCAGCGTATCCCCTAGCGCCTACAATGAGCAGTTCTTC. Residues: CASSVSPSAYNEQFF.

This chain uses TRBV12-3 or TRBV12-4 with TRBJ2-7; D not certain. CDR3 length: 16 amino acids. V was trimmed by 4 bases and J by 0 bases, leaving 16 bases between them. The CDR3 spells CASSYPPTAGSYEQYF. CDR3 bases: TGTGCCAGCAGTTACCCTCCTACGGCCGGCTCCTACGAGCAGTACTTC.

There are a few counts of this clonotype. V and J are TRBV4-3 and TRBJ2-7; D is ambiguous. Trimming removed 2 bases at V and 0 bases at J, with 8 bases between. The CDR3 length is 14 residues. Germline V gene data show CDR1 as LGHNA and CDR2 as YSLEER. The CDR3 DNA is TGCGCCAGCAGCCAATCCAGGAACTCCTACGAGCAGTACTTC. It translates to CASSQSRNSYEQYF.

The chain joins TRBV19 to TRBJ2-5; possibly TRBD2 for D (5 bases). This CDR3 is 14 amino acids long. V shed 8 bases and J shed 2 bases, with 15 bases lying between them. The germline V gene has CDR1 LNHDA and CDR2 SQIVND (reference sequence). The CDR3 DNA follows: TGTGCCAGTTCCCTGTGGGGAGAACAAGAGACCCAGTACTTC. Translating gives CASSLWGEQETQYF.

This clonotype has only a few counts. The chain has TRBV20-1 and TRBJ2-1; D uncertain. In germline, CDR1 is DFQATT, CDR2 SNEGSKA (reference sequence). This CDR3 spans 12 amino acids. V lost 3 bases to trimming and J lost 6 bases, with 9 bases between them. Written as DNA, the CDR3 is TGCAGTGCTAGCGACACTGGCAATGAGCAGTTCTTC. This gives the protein CSASDTGNEQFF.

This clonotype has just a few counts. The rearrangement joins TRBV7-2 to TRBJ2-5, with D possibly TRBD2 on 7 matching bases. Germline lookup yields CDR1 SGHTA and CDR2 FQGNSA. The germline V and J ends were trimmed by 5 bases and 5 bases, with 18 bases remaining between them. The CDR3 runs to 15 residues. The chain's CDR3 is CASSGKGGRWETQYF. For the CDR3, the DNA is TGTGCCAGCAGCGGCAAGGGGGGGCGGTGGGAGACCCAGTACTTC.

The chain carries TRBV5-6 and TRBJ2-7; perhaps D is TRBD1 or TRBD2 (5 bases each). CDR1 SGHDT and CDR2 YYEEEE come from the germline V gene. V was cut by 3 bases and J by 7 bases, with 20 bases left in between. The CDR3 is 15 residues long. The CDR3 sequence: CASSSSGHGAGEQYF. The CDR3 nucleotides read TGTGCCAGCAGCTCTTCAGGACATGGGGCGGGTGAGCAGTACTTC.

CDR3 nucleotide sequence: TGTGCCAGCTCACCACGTCTGGCAGACTCCTACAATGAGCAGTTCTTC. It codes for CASSPRLADSYNEQFF. This rearrangement joins TRBV18 to TRBJ2-1, with D unresolved. V lost 1 base and J 0 bases, leaving 10 bases between the germline ends. The V gene's germline CDR1 is KGHSH and CDR2 LQKENI. The length of the CDR3 is 16 residues.

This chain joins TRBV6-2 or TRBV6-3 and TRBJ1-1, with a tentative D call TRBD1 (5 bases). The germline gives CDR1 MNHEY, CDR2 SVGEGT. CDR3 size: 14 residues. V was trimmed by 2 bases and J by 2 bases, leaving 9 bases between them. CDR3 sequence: CASSYGGGNTEAFF. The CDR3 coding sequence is TGTGCCAGCAGTTACGGTGGGGGAAACACTGAAGCTTTCTTT.

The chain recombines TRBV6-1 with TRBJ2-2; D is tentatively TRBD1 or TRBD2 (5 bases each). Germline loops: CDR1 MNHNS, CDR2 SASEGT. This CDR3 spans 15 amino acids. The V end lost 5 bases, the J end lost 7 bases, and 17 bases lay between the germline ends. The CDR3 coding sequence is TGTGCCAGCAGTCAAAGTCGAGGGGCAAACGGGGAGCTGTTTTTT. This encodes CASSQSRGANGELFF.

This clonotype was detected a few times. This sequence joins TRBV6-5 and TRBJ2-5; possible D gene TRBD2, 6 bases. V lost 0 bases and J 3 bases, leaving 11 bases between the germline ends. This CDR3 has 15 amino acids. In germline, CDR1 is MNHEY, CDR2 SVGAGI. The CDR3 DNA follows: TGTGCCAGCAGTTACTCTCCGGGGGTCGAAGAGACCCAGTACTTC. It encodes CASSYSPGVEETQYF.